This T cell receptor beta chain was recorded in a study of breast tumors, draining lymph nodes, adjacent tissues. General study results and limits: The lymph node origin of tumor T cells was framed as consistent with a hypothesis, not demonstrated. Tumor and nontumor repertoires were significantly more similar in luminal-like than in basal-like breast cancer. Data fit most tumor T cells coming from lymph node, expanding in tumor. Tumors had less TCR diversity than lymph nodes, more than nontumor tissue.

On this clonotype: The antigen is undetermined. Since no conserved phenylalanine or tryptophan closes the CDR3, a read error is the likely cause.

Samples came from axillary lymph nodes draining the breast cancer. TCRdb used MiXCR to reprocess the multiplex PCR reads, holding one entry per CDR3 protein. The sample lists 180,000 or so distinct CDR3 sequences; 30% to 35% were seen once. The sequenced sample consisted of axillary lymph node tissue. The TCR originated in a female donor with breast cancer. Some clones in this sample may be carry-over from other donors' samples.

CDR3 coding DNA: TGTGCCAGCAGGGGGGGTGATCGGCCCCAGCATTCT. This translates into CASRGGDRPQHS. The chain combines TRBV2 with TRBJ1-5; tentative D call: TRBD1 (5 bases). CDR1 and CDR2 from the germline V gene are SNHLY and FYNNEI. The CDR3 consists of 12 residues. Deletions cut 6 bases from V and 9 bases from J, with 12 bases between.